There are a few counts of the clone carrying this T cell receptor beta chain. Antigen specificity is unknown. The germline V gene has CDR1 MNHEY and CDR2 SVGEGT. The V and J ends lost 6 bases and 7 bases respectively, with 22 bases between them. This CDR3 is built from 15 residues. MiXCR, run by TCRdb on the RT-PCR reads, gives a single entry per CDR3 protein. The sample holds under 550,000 distinct CDR3 sequences, approximately 7.1% seen once. These data come from a study of response to subunit inactivated influenza vaccine. Study-wide points: It was suggested by the authors that few new T cells are recruited by each seasonal influenza vaccination.

V gene TRBV6-2 or TRBV6-3 combines with J gene TRBJ2-7; the D gene is possibly TRBD2 (6 bases). The sequenced sample was PBMCs from blood, obtained 23 to 25 months after vaccination. The receptor comes from a man between 50 and 70 years old who received an inactivated influenza vaccine. The CDR3 DNA is TGTGCCAGCAGACGCACCGGGACTGCTTACGAGGAGCAGTACTTC. Amino acid sequence: CASRRTGTAYEEQYF.